Listed below are T cell receptor beta chains from one sample, sequenced in a study of T cell responses to AZD1222 COVID-19 vaccine. Assay used: immunoSEQ multiplex PCR; TCRdb lists only in-frame clones, some missing. The table has 150,000 to 180,000 clones, about 90% seen once; the top ten hold more than 5.5%. The sequencing used peripheral blood, collected on day 0 of MenACWY control vaccination. These receptors all stem from an adult in good health. Each CDR3 is given with its conserved first and last residue. Each record gives: V gene, clone size, J gene, D gene, CDR3 DNA, CDR3 protein. D genes are given only for firm matches. Size tells how often a clone was seen (once, few, many) or the class of an expanded clone, and some rows leave it out.

>TRBV2|-|TRBJ1-4|-
TGTGCCGGGGCGAAGCGAGATGATGAAAAACTGTTTTTT
CAGAKRDDEKLFF
>TRBV11-3|-|TRBJ2-1|TRBD2
TGTGCCAGCAGCTTCCACCTTAGCGGGATTTACAATGAGCAGTTCTTC
CASSFHLSGIYNEQFF
>TRBV4-1|many|TRBJ1-2|-
TGCGCCAGCAGCCAAGTAGCCATCTATGGCTACACCTTC
CASSQVAIYGYTF
>TRBV7-2|-|TRBJ1-6|TRBD1
TGTGCCAGCAGCTTAACCGGGACAGGGGTACGCCACTTT
CASSLTGTGVRHF
>TRBV7-8|-|TRBJ2-7|-
TGTGCCAGCAGCTTCCGGGGTCACTACGAGCAGTACTTC
CASSFRGHYEQYF
>TRBV3-1/TRBV3-2|-|TRBJ2-2|-
TGTGCCAGCACCTGGGATGTGTCGGGGGAGCTGTTTTTT
CASTWDVSGELFF
>TRBV3-1/TRBV3-2|-|TRBJ2-5|-
TGTGCCAGCACCCGAGGGCTAGAGAGGGAGACCCAGTACTTC
CASTRGLERETQYF
>TRBV4-2|-|TRBJ1-4|-
TGTGCCAGCAGCCAAGCAGATCGACTCTTTGAACGTGAAAAACTGTTTTTT
CASSQADRLFEREKLFF
>TRBV10-3|-|TRBJ1-1|-
TGTGCCATCAGTGCACCGGCGGCAGGGGTGCGCACTGAAGCTTTCTTT
CAISAPAAGVRTEAFF
>TRBV28|-|TRBJ1-5|-
TGTGCCAGCAGCTACACCATCGCGAGGCCCCAGCATTTT
CASSYTIARPQHF
>TRBV5-4|-|TRBJ1-2|-
TGTGCCAGCAGCTTGGAAGAGGGCTATGGCTACACCTTC
CASSLEEGYGYTF
>TRBV11-3|-|TRBJ2-1|TRBD1
TGTGCCAGCAGCCTTCCGGGACAGGGGAGGAATGAGCAGTTCTTC
CASSLPGQGRNEQFF
>TRBV6-6|once|TRBJ1-4|-
TGTGCCAGCAGCCAGTCGAGGGGCGATGAAAAACTGTTTTTT
CASSQSRGDEKLFF
>TRBV2|-|TRBJ2-2|-
TGTGCCAGCAGTGTCTTCAGGGCCGGGGAGCTGTTTTTT
CASSVFRAGELFF
>TRBV28|-|TRBJ1-1|TRBD1
TGTGCCAGCAGGGCGACAGGGGGCCGTTCTGGAACTGAAGCTTTCTTT
CASRATGGRSGTEAFF
>TRBV2|once|TRBJ1-6|-
TGTGCCAGCAGTGAACGAGAGAGCTCCTATAATTCACCCCTCCACTTT
CASSERESSYNSPLHF
>TRBV28|-|TRBJ1-6|-
TGTGCCAGCATTCAGGTTCTCGATAATTCACCCCTCCACTTT
CASIQVLDNSPLHF
>TRBV21-1|-|TRBJ2-7|-
TGTGCCAGCAGCCCTGGGACAGGGGGCCGGTACGAGCAGTACTTC
CASSPGTGGRYEQYF
>TRBV9|-|TRBJ2-7|-
TGTGCCAGCAGCGTAGGAGCAGGGGCCCCCTACGAGCAGTACTTC
CASSVGAGAPYEQYF
>TRBV2|-|TRBJ2-5|-
TGTGCCAGCAGTGATCGGCAGGGAAACCTGATCGAGTACCAAGAGACCCAGTACTTC
CASSDRQGNLIEYQETQYF
>TRBV6-5|-|TRBJ2-1|-
TGTGCCAGCGGGAGGGGGGGGTCCTACAATGAGCAGTTCTTC
CASGRGGSYNEQFF
>TRBV11-2|-|TRBJ1-5|-
TGTGCCAGCAGCTTAGAAGGGGTTGGACCCCAGCATTTT
CASSLEGVGPQHF
>TRBV5-8|-|TRBJ2-5|-
TGTGCCAGCAGACAAGAGGGAGAGACCCAGTACTTC
CASRQEGETQYF
>TRBV6-1|-|TRBJ2-5|TRBD1
TGTGCCAGCAGTGAAGGTCCTGGGACAGGGAGCGAGACCCAGTACTTC
CASSEGPGTGSETQYF
>TRBV11-1|-|TRBJ2-1|TRBD2
TGTGCCAGCAGCTTAGCCGGTTTTACTAGCGTCAATGAGCAGTTCTTC
CASSLAGFTSVNEQFF
>TRBV10-1|-|TRBJ1-1|TRBD1
TGCGCCAGCAACCCGGACAGGGGGACTGAAGCTTTCTTT
CASNPDRGTEAFF
>TRBV19|-|TRBJ2-7|-
TGTGCCAGTAGTCCCAACGCTAAGGGGTACGAGCAGTACTTC
CASSPNAKGYEQYF